This T cell receptor (beta chain) was profiled in a study of T cell clones after liver transplantation. The wider study: Samples came pre-transplant, pre-randomization before withdrawal, and post-randomization after withdrawal ended.

Sequencing was performed with immunoSEQ multiplex PCR; in TCRdb, only in-frame clones are kept and a portion is missing. The table lists about 68,000 clones, over 90% of them singletons. Worth noting for this clone: Antigen: not known.

V dropped 6 bases and J dropped 7 bases, with 10 bases sitting between them. The germline V gene encodes CDR1 SNHLY and CDR2 FYNNEI. This CDR3 has 12 amino acids. Broader study findings: Post-transplant time points were not standardized, so conclusions are preliminary. The donor-reactive repertoire was only partly measurable in two subjects, lacking donor cells.

Specimen: CD4+ T cells from blood, collected approximately 26 months after liver transplant. The chain links TRBV2 to TRBJ2-1; no clear D gene. The receptor comes from a human patient who received a liver transplant. Some of the T cells may derive from the graft donor. The CDR3 DNA is TGTGCCAGCAGAATTTTCGGGAATGAGCAGTTCTTC. Encoded protein: CASRIFGNEQFF.